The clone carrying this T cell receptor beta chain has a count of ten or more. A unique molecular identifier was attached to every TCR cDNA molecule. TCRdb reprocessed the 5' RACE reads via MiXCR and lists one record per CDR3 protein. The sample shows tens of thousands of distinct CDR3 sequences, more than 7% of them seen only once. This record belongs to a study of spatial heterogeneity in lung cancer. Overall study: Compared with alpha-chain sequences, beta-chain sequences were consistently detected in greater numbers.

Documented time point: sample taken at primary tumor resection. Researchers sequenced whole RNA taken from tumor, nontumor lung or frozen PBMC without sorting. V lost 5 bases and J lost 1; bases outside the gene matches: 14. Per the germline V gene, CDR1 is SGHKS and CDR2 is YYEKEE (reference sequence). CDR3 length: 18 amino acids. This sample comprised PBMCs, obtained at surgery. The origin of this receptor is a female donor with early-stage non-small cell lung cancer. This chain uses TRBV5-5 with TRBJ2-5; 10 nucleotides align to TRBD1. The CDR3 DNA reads TGTGCCAGCAGGTTGCCACCGGGGACAGGGGAAACCCAAGAGACCCAGTACTTC. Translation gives CASRLPPGTGETQETQYF. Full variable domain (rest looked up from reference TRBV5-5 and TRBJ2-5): DAGVTQSPTHLIKTRGQQVTLRCSPISGHKSVSWYQQVLGQGPQFIFQYYEKEERGRGNFPDRFSARQFPNYSSELNVNALLLGDSALYLCASRLPPGTGETQETQYFGPGTRLLVL.